The T cell receptor beta chain under discussion was sequenced for a study of siplizumab effects on memory and regulatory T cells. Study findings and constraints: Siplizumab, the agent tested, significantly reduced alloreactive sequences traceable to unstimulated CD4+ memory cells. Unstimulated subsets captured only a minor fraction of alloreactive clones. Versus over 25% in controls, the mappable alloreactive CD4+ clones averaged approximately 69% Treg-derived with siplizumab.

On this clone: The target antigen is unknown. One junction end disagrees with the germline gene, perhaps due to a read error.

Around 9.1 x 10^4 TCR templates per sample were sequenced. Clones were sequenced by immunoSEQ multiplex PCR, and TCRdb holds only the in-frame ones, with some missing. The data show 85,000 to 130,000 clones, about 90% seen once. Sequenced: Tregs sorted from blood. The TCR originated in a human donor in good health.

For the CDR3, the DNA is TGTGTTAGTGGTTTGGCGACTAGCGGCCGTCGCTCCTACGAGCAGTACTTC. Translation gives CVSGLATSGRRSYEQYF. This chain links TRBV12-5 with TRBJ2-7; 9 nucleotides match TRBD2. Germline CDR1 reads LGHNT; CDR2 reads FRNRAP. This CDR3 has 17 residues.